This TCR beta chain was recovered during a study of spatial heterogeneity in lung cancer. From the 5' RACE reads, TCRdb called clonotypes with MiXCR, one entry per CDR3 protein. The table lists under 40,000 distinct CDR3 sequences, 5.2% of them singletons. The table lists this clonotype with many counts. Germline assignment: CDR1 LGHNA and CDR2 YNFKEQ. The trim removed 0 bases at V and 0 bases at J, leaving 1 base unmatched. This CDR3 is 16 amino acids long. The time point was: sample taken at primary tumor resection. Whole RNA obtained from tumor, nontumor lung or frozen PBMC underwent sequencing without sorting.

The chain uses TRBV4-2 and TRBJ1-2; 10 positions match TRBD1. Sequencing used PBMCs, obtained at surgery. This receptor was identified in a female donor with early-stage non-small cell lung cancer. CDR3 in amino acids: CASSQDGTGANYGYTF. For the CDR3, the DNA is TGTGCCAGCAGCCAAGACGGGACAGGGGCTAACTATGGCTACACCTTC.